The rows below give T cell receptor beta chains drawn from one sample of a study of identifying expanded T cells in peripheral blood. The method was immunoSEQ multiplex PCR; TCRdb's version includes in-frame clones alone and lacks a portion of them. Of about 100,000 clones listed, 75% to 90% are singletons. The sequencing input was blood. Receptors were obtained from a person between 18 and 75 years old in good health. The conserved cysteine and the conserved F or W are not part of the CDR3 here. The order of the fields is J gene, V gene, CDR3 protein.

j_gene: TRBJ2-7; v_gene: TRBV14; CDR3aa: ASSQFASGGFYEQY
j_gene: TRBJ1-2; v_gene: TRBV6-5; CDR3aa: ASKPKRGSGYT
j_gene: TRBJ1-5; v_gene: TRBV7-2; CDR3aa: ASSLVWGSNQPQH
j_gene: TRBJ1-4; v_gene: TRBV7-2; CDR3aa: ASSMDRGSEKLF
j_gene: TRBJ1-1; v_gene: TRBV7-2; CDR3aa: ASSLAGFMNTEAF
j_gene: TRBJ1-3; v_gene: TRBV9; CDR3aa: ASTRTGQPGNTIY
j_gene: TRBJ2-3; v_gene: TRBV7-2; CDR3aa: ASSLGHGTDTQY
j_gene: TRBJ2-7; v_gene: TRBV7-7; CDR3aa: ASSQTGGYEQY
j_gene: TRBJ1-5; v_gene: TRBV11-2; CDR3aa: ASSFPGPHHLGQPQH
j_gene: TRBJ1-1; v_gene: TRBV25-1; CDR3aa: ASSAGTARGTAF
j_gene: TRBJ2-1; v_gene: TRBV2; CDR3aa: ASSEGTGVDNEQF
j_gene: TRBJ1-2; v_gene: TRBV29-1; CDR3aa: SAEANYGYT
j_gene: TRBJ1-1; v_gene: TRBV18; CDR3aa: ASSPFTGKNTEAF
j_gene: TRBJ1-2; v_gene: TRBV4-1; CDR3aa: ASSQDTGNYGYT
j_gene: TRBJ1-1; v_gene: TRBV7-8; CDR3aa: ASSFLGPNTEAF
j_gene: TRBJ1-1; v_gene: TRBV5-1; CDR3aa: ASSSNLRGLNFHTEAF
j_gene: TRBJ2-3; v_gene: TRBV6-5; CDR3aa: ASSYSGDTQY
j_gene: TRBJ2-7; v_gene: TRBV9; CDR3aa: ASSVGAGSYEQY
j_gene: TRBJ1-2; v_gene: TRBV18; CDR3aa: ASSPSSGTYGYT
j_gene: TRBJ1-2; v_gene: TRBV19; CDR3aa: ASSSGRGYYGYT
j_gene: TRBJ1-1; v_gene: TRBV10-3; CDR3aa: AISEGGPKKGNTEAF
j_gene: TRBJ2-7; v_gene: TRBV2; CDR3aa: ANGGGQSYEQY
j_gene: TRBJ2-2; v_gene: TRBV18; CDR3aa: ASSPPTGGNTGELF
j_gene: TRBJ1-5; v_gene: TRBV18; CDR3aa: ASQGGYSNQPQH
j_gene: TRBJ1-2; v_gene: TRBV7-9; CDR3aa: ASSFSSPENYGYT
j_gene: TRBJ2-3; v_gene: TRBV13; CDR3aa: ASSFGTAGDTQY
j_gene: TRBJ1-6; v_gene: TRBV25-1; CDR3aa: ASRGTANSPLH
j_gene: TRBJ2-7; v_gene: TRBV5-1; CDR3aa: ASSQGSQGASEQY
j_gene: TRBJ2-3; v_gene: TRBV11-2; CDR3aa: ASSSPPDRVPVTQY
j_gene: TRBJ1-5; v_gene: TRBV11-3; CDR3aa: ASSSYFWGQPQH
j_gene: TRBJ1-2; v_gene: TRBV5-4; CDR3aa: ASSPGGNLNYGYT
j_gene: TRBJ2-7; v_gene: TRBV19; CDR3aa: ASSNREGRLYEQY
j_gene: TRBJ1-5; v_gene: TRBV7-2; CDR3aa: ASNPSVRGEPQH
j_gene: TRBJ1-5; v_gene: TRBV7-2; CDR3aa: ASSLVGQGRNQPQH
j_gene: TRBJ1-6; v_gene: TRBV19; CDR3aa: ASSPRGTTGLSSYNSPLH
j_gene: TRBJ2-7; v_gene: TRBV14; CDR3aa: ASSRIRDRGLEQY
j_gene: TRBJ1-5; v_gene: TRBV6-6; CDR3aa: ASSPQDQPQH
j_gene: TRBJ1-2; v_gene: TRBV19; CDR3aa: ASTLTESGINGYT
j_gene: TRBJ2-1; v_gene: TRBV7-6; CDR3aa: ASSLVRVRGTPPI
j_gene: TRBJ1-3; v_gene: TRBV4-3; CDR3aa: ASSAGTGGPSSGNTIY
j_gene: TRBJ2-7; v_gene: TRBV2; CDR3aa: ASSEAPLWQGSYEQY
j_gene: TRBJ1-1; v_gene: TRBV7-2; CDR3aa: ASTQKGRNLMNTEAF
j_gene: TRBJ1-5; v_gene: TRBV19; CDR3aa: ASSIGREINQPQH
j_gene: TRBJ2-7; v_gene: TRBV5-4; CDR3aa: ASSWGQGQGYEQY
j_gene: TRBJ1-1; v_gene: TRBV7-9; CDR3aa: ASRLTGEAF
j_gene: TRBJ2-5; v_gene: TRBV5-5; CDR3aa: ASSSDSMKETQY
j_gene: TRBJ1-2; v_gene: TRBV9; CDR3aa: ASSVDGVFYGYT
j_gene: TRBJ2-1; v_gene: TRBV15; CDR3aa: ATSRGDRRYNEQF